This TCR beta chain was obtained from a study of blood T cell repertoires in COVID-19. The data were produced by immunoSEQ multiplex PCR, yet TCRdb's version contains in-frame clones alone and is incomplete. The sample comprises 75,000 to 90,000 clones, about 80% of which are singletons, and more than 10% rests with the top ten. Trimming removed 4 bases from V and 4 bases from J, with 11 bases in between. The germline V gene encodes CDR1 SGDLS and CDR2 YYNGEE. CDR3 length: 13 residues. The receptor's source is a woman between 35 and 50 years old with active or convalescent COVID-19. Sequencing was carried out using peripheral blood. V gene TRBV9 combines with J gene TRBJ1-2; the D is unclear. The CDR3: CASSPRHPYGYTF. The CDR3, as DNA: TGTGCCAGCAGCCCCCGACACCCCTATGGCTACACCTTC.